The rows below give T cell receptor beta chains drawn from one sample of a study of CD8+ T cells in alopecia areata. Using immunoSEQ multiplex PCR, the repertoire was profiled, and TCRdb retains in-frame clones only, with some absent. The sample records 150,000 to 200,000 clones, roughly 53% being singletons. The sequencing here drew on CD8+ T cells sorted from blood, taken at week 24, from a patient treated with tofacitinib. The receptors originated from a human donor with alopecia areata. Both conserved end residues are trimmed from each CDR3. The order of the fields is CDR3 protein, D gene, V gene. The D gene is left open where the match is weak.

cdr3_aa: ASSYGQGRDGYT; d_call: TRBD1; v_call: TRBV28
cdr3_aa: ASGVTGREKLF; d_call: .; v_call: TRBV7-9
cdr3_aa: ATSRASGGVWANVLT; d_call: TRBD2; v_call: TRBV15
cdr3_aa: ASSERRNQETQY; d_call: .; v_call: TRBV25-1
cdr3_aa: ASRQATETGIAGYT; d_call: .; v_call: TRBV13
cdr3_aa: ASSLDRGLVNTEAF; d_call: TRBD1; v_call: TRBV7-2
cdr3_aa: ASSLLRAGGYT; d_call: .; v_call: TRBV5-4
cdr3_aa: ASSETNREGETQY; d_call: .; v_call: TRBV25-1
cdr3_aa: AWSTGTGRNQPQH; d_call: TRBD1; v_call: TRBV30
cdr3_aa: ASSGRNQPQH; d_call: .; v_call: TRBV28
cdr3_aa: ASSHVAGAGGGQF; d_call: TRBD2; v_call: TRBV7-9
cdr3_aa: ASSLGRDYGYT; d_call: .; v_call: TRBV7-8
cdr3_aa: ASSSYIMETQY; d_call: .; v_call: TRBV11-3
cdr3_aa: AISVRSGGEETQY; d_call: .; v_call: TRBV10-3